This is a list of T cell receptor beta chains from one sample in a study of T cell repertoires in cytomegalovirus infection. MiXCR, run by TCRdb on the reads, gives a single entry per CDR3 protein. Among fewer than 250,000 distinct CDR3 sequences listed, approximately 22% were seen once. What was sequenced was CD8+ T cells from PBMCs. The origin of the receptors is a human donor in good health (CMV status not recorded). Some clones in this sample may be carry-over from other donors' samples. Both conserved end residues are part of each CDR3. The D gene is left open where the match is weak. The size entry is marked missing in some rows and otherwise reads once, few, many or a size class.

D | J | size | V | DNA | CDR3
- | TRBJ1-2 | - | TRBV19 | TGTGCCAGTGGGGACTATGGCTACACCTTC | CASGDYGYTF
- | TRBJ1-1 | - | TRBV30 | TGTGCCTGGAGTGTACGACCGGGGAGTGGGACTGAAGCTTTCTTT | CAWSVRPGSGTEAFF
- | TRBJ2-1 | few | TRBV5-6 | TGTGCCAGCAAGGAATTTAGGTACAGGGATGAGCAGTTCTTC | CASKEFRYRDEQFF
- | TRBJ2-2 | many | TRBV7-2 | TGTGCCAGCAGCTTAGCGCTCATGGGTTCCGGGGAGCTGTTTTTT | CASSLALMGSGELFF
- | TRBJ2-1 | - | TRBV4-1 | TGCGCCAGCAGCCATAGCGGAAACAATGAGCAGTTCTTC | CASSHSGNNEQFF
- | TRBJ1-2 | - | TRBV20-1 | TGCAGTGCTACGATCGGGTTCCGGGCTAGATATGGCTACACCTTC | CSATIGFRARYGYTF
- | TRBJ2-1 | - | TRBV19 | TGTGCCAGTAGCGTCTACACCCTGAGGGGTGAGCAGTTCTTC | CASSVYTLRGEQFF
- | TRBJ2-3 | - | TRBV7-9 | TGTGCCAGCCGACCAGCGGACCCGCAGCCGGACACAGATACGCAGTATTTT | CASRPADPQPDTDTQYF
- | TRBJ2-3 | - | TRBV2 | TGTGCCAGCAACGAATGGGGGCTCGCGGGGGTGAGCACAGATACGCAGTATTTT | CASNEWGLAGVSTDTQYF
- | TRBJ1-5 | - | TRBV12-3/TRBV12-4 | TGTGCCAGCACCCCGGGTTGGTCTCAGCCCCAGCATTTT | CASTPGWSQPQHF
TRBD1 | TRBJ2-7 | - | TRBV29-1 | TGCAGCGCCAAAAGTCGGGACAGAAAGTACGAGCAGTACTTC | CSAKSRDRKYEQYF
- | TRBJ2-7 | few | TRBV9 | TGTGCCAGCAGCGTAGGAGGGGAGGTATACGAGCAGTACTTC | CASSVGGEVYEQYF
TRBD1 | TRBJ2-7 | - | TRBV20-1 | TGCAGTGTTAGAGATTGGGACAGTTCCTACGAGCAGTACTTC | CSVRDWDSSYEQYF
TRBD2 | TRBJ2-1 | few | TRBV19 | TGTGCCAGTATGCAGCGGGGGGGCTACAATGAGCAGTTCTTC | CASMQRGGYNEQFF
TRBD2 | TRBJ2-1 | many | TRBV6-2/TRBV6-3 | TGTGCCAGCAGTCACGGACTAGCGGGGGGGACTTACAATGAGCAGTTCTTC | CASSHGLAGGTYNEQFF
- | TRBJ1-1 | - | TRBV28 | TGTGCCAGCAGTTTTCGTTTTCGGGACACTGAAGCTTTCTTT | CASSFRFRDTEAFF
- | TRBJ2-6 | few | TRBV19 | TGTGCCAGTAGTCCGACCCTTACTGGGGCCAACGTCCTGACTTTC | CASSPTLTGANVLTF
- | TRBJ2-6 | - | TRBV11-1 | TGTGCCAGCAGCTTAGCGCAGACAGGACTATACTCTGGGGCCAACGTCCTGACTTTC | CASSLAQTGLYSGANVLTF
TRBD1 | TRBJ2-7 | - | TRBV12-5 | TGTGCTAGTGCCGCGGACAGGGACGAGCAGTACTTC | CASAADRDEQYF